This entry concerns a single T cell receptor (beta chain). This clone was counted between two and nine times. Its antigen has not been determined. Base qualities are missing; no much larger clone stands one base away. The method behind the library was the immunoSEQ multiplex PCR assay. RNA was extracted from all samples and reverse transcribed into cDNA as template for TCR sequencing. First-strand cDNA was synthesized using SuperScript III with a 2:1 mix of oligo-dT and random hexamers. Amplification bias was assessed with a synthetic immune receptor repertoire, and residual bias was removed computationally. Per the authors' processing: Raw reads were preprocessed for error removal, and CDR3 was defined according to IMGT conventions as running from the conserved cysteine to phenylalanine. Clonality was computed by normalizing Shannon entropy by log2 of the number of productive unique TCRs and subtracting the result from 1. Scalp TCRbeta sequences were cross-referenced with sorted blood CD4 and CD8 repertoires so that the CD4 or CD8 identity of scalp clones could be inferred. The clones in this table, taken by TCRdb from immuneACCESS, are in-frame only. Not every clone is retained; where verified, under half of the shortfall comes from an unresolved V gene, and the cause of the rest is unknown. V, J and clone size reflect that table, while D and trimming were determined from the DNA. Within this sample are some 180,000 clones, with roughly 60% of them counted one time only. The ten largest account for around 1.8% of the sample.

The time point tag for this specimen amounts to: baseline before oral tofacitinib. Lesional scalp punch biopsies and peripheral blood were collected from alopecia areata patients. PBMCs were separated by density centrifugation and stained for CD3, CD4 and CD8, after which CD4+ and CD8+ T cells were sorted on a FACSAria. This record comes from a study of CD8+ T cells in alopecia areata (dated by TCRdb to the late 2010s). Study-level background: The treated patients, all with moderate-to-severe alopecia areata, were enrolled in an open-label pilot trial of oral tofacitinib given at 5 to 10 mg twice daily. Tofacitinib was given for 6 to 18 months, followed by 6 months of follow-up off drug to assess delayed response and recurrence. To study T cell clonal expansion in alopecia areata, the researchers applied high-throughput TCRbeta sequencing to both the C3H/HeJ mouse model and human patients. Human TCRbeta sequencing covered scalp tissue and sorted CD4+ and CD8+ peripheral blood T cells from patchy and totalis/universalis alopecia areata patients and healthy controls. Patients on tofacitinib were biopsied at baseline and after 4 and 24 weeks of treatment, and several of the patients also had a later scalp biopsy. Scalp clonality was compared among normal scalp (n=4), patchy alopecia areata scalp (n=8), and alopecia totalis/universalis scalp (n=8). RNA was extracted with the PAXgene miRNA kit for fixed scalp, the miRNeasy kit for PBMCs, and the RNeasy kit for mouse skin. Amplification of TCRbeta CDR3 regions was done by immunoSEQ multiplex PCR using 35 Vbeta forward primers and 13 Jbeta reverse primers. Here is what the overall study found, with its caveats: Unlike mouse skin, where gammadelta T cells dominate, normal human skin contains resident alphabeta T cells that get sequenced too, which complicates analysis of the scalp TCR repertoire. Shared TCR sequences between patients were less evident than in mice, which may be partly attributable to HLA diversity in the patient population. Higher clonality and more expanded CD8+ clones were observed in lesional scalp than in normal scalp, particularly in alopecia totalis/universalis, a finding suggestive of antigenic drive.

The source is a human donor with alopecia areata. The sequences come from CD4+ T cells sorted from blood, collected at week 0.

DNA sequence: TGCAGCGTTGAAGGGCAGGGGATCTACGAGCAGTACTTC. Its product reads: CSVEGQGIYEQYF. This sequence uses TRBV29-1 and TRBJ2-7, with TRBD1 as a weak D call on 6 bases. V lost 1 base and J lost 3 bases; the stretch between them is 10 bases long. Its CDR3 holds 13 amino acids, cysteine through phenylalanine. Only the CDR3 portion is preserved as DNA: 39 bases, with reading frame beginning at the first base. The germline V gene yields SQVTM for CDR1 and ANQGSEA for CDR2.